These 12 T cell receptor beta chains originate from one sample sequenced in a study of radiation and T cells in renal cell carcinoma. Generated by immunoSEQ multiplex PCR, the TCRdb table keeps only in-frame clones and is missing some. This sample has about 49,000 clones, with approximately 83% found just once. Sample time point: baseline pretreatment blood. Treatment: 15 Gy SBRT to primary tumor, nephrectomy 4 weeks later. Here the sequenced sample was blood, taken from a patient whose treatment included radiotherapy and nephrectomy. These receptors all come from a woman aged 65 to 85 with renal cell carcinoma.

The gene calls are TRBV18 and TRBJ1-2; D gene ambiguous. V was clipped by 3 bases and J by 0 bases, with 11 bases between them. Germline V gives CDR1 KGHSH, CDR2 LQKENI. The CDR3 runs 15 residues. This CDR3 is CASSPWTEPNYGYTF. CDR3 coding DNA: TGTGCCAGCTCACCTTGGACTGAACCTAACTATGGCTACACCTTC.

The V call is TRBV5-8, the J call TRBJ2-1, with 10 nucleotides matching TRBD2. V gave up 0 bases and J gave up 3 bases; unmatched junction bases: 0. CDR1 is SGHTS and CDR2 is YDEGEE in the germline V gene. The CDR3 extends over 15 amino acids. CDR3 bases: TGTGCCAGCAGCTTGGGACTAGCGGGCTACAATGAGCAGTTCTTC. Translating gives CASSLGLAGYNEQFF.

The V call is TRBV7-2, the J call TRBJ2-1, with D perhaps matching TRBD2 (5 bases). V was shortened by 3 bases and J by 4 bases, with 13 bases between the two germline ends. CDR1 SGHTA and CDR2 FQGNSA come from the germline V gene. The CDR3 is made up of 15 amino acids. The CDR3 region is CASSFKGVGYNEQFF. CDR3 nucleotides: TGTGCCAGCAGCTTTAAGGGAGTCGGATACAATGAGCAGTTCTTC.

Here the CDR3 DNA reads TGTGCCAGCAGTTATTGGGACAGTCCCTCTGGGGCCAACGTCCTGACTTTC. Protein: CASSYWDSPSGANVLTF. The genes are TRBV27 and TRBJ2-6; 7 bases align to TRBD1. This CDR3 contains 17 residues. The trim removed 4 bases at V and 0 bases at J, leaving 6 bases unmatched. Germline CDR1 MNHEY, CDR2 SMNVEV (reference sequence).

The CDR3 spells CASTPGGQGAPEKLFF. The CDR3 DNA is TGCGCCAGCACTCCCGGCGGACAGGGGGCCCCTGAAAAACTGTTTTTT. The rearrangement uses TRBV23-1 and TRBJ1-4; 11 positions match TRBD1. TRBV23-1 is designated an ORF whose function remains uncertain. The CDR3 runs 16 residues. V shed 7 bases, J shed 7 bases, and the junction held 11 bases outside the gene matches.

This clone is a singleton in its sample. The chain has TRBV6-5 and TRBJ2-1, with a tentative D call TRBD1 (6 bases). The V end lost 2 bases, the J end lost 1 base, and 9 bases lay between the germline ends. The CDR3 covers 15 residues. Germline CDR1 and CDR2: MNHEY and SVGAGI. CDR3 sequence (DNA): TGTGCCAGCAGTTACACCACAGGGTCCTACAATGAGCAGTTCTTC. Its protein product is CASSYTTGSYNEQFF.

The chain links TRBV5-1 to TRBJ2-2, with TRBD2 matching over 12 bases. The J segment lost 5 bases and the V segment lost 0 bases, leaving 2 bases of the junction unmatched. This CDR3 has 16 residues. Germline V CDR1 and CDR2: SGHRS, YFSETQ. The CDR3 DNA reads TGCGCCAGCAGCTTGGTACTAGCGGGAGGAACCGGGGAGCTGTTTTTT. Amino acid sequence: CASSLVLAGGTGELFF.

The chain links TRBV5-1 to TRBJ2-7; the match to TRBD1 covers 8 bases. Germline CDR1 SGHRS, CDR2 YFSETQ. V lost 3 bases to trimming and J lost 3 bases; unmatched junction nucleotides: 2. The CDR3 length is 13 residues. The CDR3: CASSYGQGYEQYF. As DNA, the CDR3 is TGCGCCAGCAGCTATGGACAGGGCTACGAGCAGTACTTC.

This clone is a singleton in its sample. The chain is built from TRBV18 and TRBJ1-2; tentatively, D is TRBD1 (5 bases). Germline V CDR1 and CDR2: KGHSH, LQKENI. The CDR3 is 15 amino acids. Trimming left V 2 bases short and J 4 bases short, with 14 bases between. The CDR3 protein is CASSPSSARVYGYTF. As DNA, the CDR3 is TGTGCCAGCTCACCATCCTCTGCCAGGGTCTATGGCTACACCTTC.

V is TRBV11-2 and J is TRBJ1-1; D ambiguous. The germline V gene encodes CDR1 SGHAT and CDR2 FQNNGV. The ends were cut back, 1 base at V and 6 bases at J, with 9 bases in the middle. The CDR3 is 13 residues long. CDR3 nucleotides: TGTGCCAGCAGCTTAGTGGGCCAGTCTGAAGCTTTCTTT. This sequence encodes CASSLVGQSEAFF.

This clone is a singleton in its sample. The chain combines TRBV14 with TRBJ1-4, with TRBD1 as a possible D gene (5 bases). This CDR3 comprises 15 residues. Trimming removed 4 bases from V and 8 bases from J, with 17 bases in between. The germline CDR1 and CDR2 sequences are SGHDN and FVKESK. For the CDR3, the DNA is TGTGCCAGCAGCCCGTTGGGAGGGGTAGAAGAAAAACTGTTTTTT. This encodes CASSPLGGVEEKLFF.

The V call is TRBV7-9, the J call TRBJ1-5, with 9 bases identical to TRBD1. V lost 5 bases to trimming and J lost 6 bases; unmatched junction nucleotides: 8. The CDR3 spans 15 residues. Germline CDR1 reads SEHNR; CDR2 reads FQNEAQ (reference sequence). The DNA for the CDR3 is TGTGCCAGCAGCGAGGGGGGGACAGGGATTCAGCCCCAGCATTTT. It specifies CASSEGGTGIQPQHF.